A single sample is the source of the 4 T cell receptor beta chains below, sequenced in a study of blood T cell repertoires in COVID-19. Profiled with immunoSEQ multiplex PCR; TCRdb holds only in-frame clones, not every one. Among roughly 500,000 clones listed, about 91% were seen once. The sequenced material came from peripheral blood. The receptors here all came from a young man with COVID-19, enrolled during active disease.

The chain links TRBV5-1 to TRBJ2-3; weak D call: TRBD2 (5 bases). The V end lost 0 bases, the J end lost 10 bases, and 9 bases lay between the germline ends. This CDR3 has 12 amino acids. Germline V gives CDR1 SGHRS, CDR2 YFSETQ. The DNA of the CDR3 is TGCGCCAGCAGCTTGGAGGGAGAGGCGCAGTATTTT. Its protein product is CASSLEGEAQYF.

The rearrangement links TRBV7-2 to TRBJ2-3; TRBD1 matches at 9 bases. Trimming removed 4 bases from V and 2 bases from J; junction bases left unmatched: 4. The CDR3 spans 15 residues. From germline, CDR1 is SGHTA and CDR2 FQGNSA. The CDR3 nucleotides are TGTGCCAGCAGCTACCGGACAGGGGCCACAGATACGCAGTATTTT. This translates into CASSYRTGATDTQYF.

This clone was recorded a few times. V and J are TRBV27 and TRBJ2-1, with 11 bases matching TRBD2. The CDR3 is 17 amino acids. Losses at the gene ends were 1 base for V and 3 bases for J; bases not matched to a gene: 5. The germline gives CDR1 MNHEY, CDR2 SMNVEV (reference sequence). The CDR3 DNA is TGTGCCAGCAGTTTATGGCTAGCGGGGGGTCTCTACAATGAGCAGTTCTTC. Translated, it gives CASSLWLAGGLYNEQFF.

The V and J genes are TRBV30 and TRBJ2-1; 12 positions match TRBD2. The ends lost 4 bases at V and 12 bases at J; junction bases unmatched: 22. CDR3 length: 18 amino acids. The germline gives CDR1 GTSNPN, CDR2 SVGIG (reference sequence). The chain's CDR3 is CAWNPERTSGATRGGQFF. CDR3 DNA: TGTGCCTGGAACCCCGAGAGGACTAGCGGGGCCACCCGTGGGGGGCAGTTCTTC.